One sample yielded the 25 T cell receptor beta chains listed below, sequenced in a study of T cell responses to AZD1222 COVID-19 vaccine. TCRdb's copy holds only in-frame clones and misses some; the assay was immunoSEQ multiplex PCR. The table records about 94,000 clones, 70% to 90% of them present only once. The sequencing here drew on peripheral blood, taken on day 0 of AZD1222 vaccination. The receptors derive from an adult in good health.

The chain combines TRBV19 with TRBJ2-3; no clear D gene. The CDR3 totals 14 residues. Germline lookup yields CDR1 LNHDA and CDR2 SQIVND (reference sequence). Trimming took 1 base from V and 2 from J, leaving 7 bases between them. CDR3 nucleotides: TGTGCCAGTAGTATAGGAGGAGTCACAGATACGCAGTATTTT. Protein: CASSIGGVTDTQYF. The full variable domain, completed using reference TRBV19 and TRBJ2-3, is DGGITQSPKYLFRKEGQNVTLSCEQNLNHDAMYWYRQDPGQGLRLIYYSQIVNDFQKGDIAEGYSVSREKKESFPLTVTSAQKNPTAFYLCASSIGGVTDTQYFGPGTRLTVL.

The chain carries TRBV3-1 (or the pseudogene TRBV3-2) and TRBJ2-7, with D hard to call. Trimming stripped 6 bases from V and 0 bases from J, with 3 bases between. There are 11 residues in the CDR3. Germline V gene sequence: CDR1 LGHDT, CDR2 YNNKEL (reference sequence). Written as DNA, the CDR3 is TGTGCCAGCAGTAGCTCCTACGAGCAGTACTTC. Its protein is CASSSSYEQYF.

The genes are TRBV7-3 and TRBJ1-1; weak D call: TRBD1 (5 bases). Trimming cost V 5 bases and J 6 bases, with 25 bases left between them. Germline CDR1 and CDR2: SGHTA and FQGTGA. The CDR3 runs to 17 residues. The CDR3 reads CASSPNPLGRGIAEAFF. Written as DNA, the CDR3 is TGTGCCAGCAGCCCGAATCCCCTGGGACGGGGAATCGCTGAAGCTTTCTTT.

V and J are TRBV18 and TRBJ2-2; 9 nucleotides match TRBD1. Germline V CDR1 and CDR2: KGHSH, LQKENI. This CDR3 contains 14 residues. Trimming took 6 bases from V and 6 from J; bases not matched to a gene: 5. The CDR3 DNA reads as TGTGCCAGCTCCGGGACAGGGAAGTCCGGGGAGCTGTTTTTT. Amino acid sequence: CASSGTGKSGELFF.

The V and J genes are TRBV6-2 or TRBV6-3 and TRBJ1-5, with a possible D match to TRBD1 (6 bases). Germline V gene lookup returns CDR1 MNHEY and CDR2 SVGEGT. The CDR3 is 18 amino acids. Trimming stripped 0 bases from V and 2 bases from J, with 17 bases between. CDR3 DNA: TGTGCCAGCAGTTACTCGGTCACGGGGGGCCTGGGCAATCAGCCCCAGCATTTT. Its translation is CASSYSVTGGLGNQPQHF.

This chain links TRBV5-6 with TRBJ1-2, with D maybe TRBD1 (6 bases). Germline CDR1 reads SGHDT; CDR2 reads YYEEEE. This CDR3 region has 14 residues. Deletions cut 0 bases from V and 4 bases from J, with 10 bases between. The CDR3 nucleotides read TGTGCCAGCAGCTTGGAACCGGACAGCTATGGCTACACCTTC. This sequence encodes CASSLEPDSYGYTF.

CDR3 amino acids: CASSTGPPNTEAFF. CDR3 in DNA: TGTGCCAGCAGCACGGGACCCCCGAACACTGAAGCTTTCTTT. V and J are TRBV11-3 and TRBJ1-1, with a weak D call TRBD1 (5 bases). V gave up 5 bases and J gave up 1 base, with 11 bases separating them. The CDR3 spans 14 residues. Germline loops: CDR1 SGHNT, CDR2 YENEEA.

The chain carries TRBV6-1 and TRBJ1-2; no clear D gene. CDR3 length equals 15 residues. Trimming shortened V by 2 bases and J by 6 bases, and 16 bases separated the two germline ends. CDR1 is MNHNS, CDR2 SASEGT, per germline. CDR3 residues: CASSEPGRSGDGYTF. The CDR3 DNA is TGTGCCAGCAGTGAACCTGGGAGGAGCGGCGATGGCTACACCTTC.

The V and J genes are TRBV6-2 or TRBV6-3 and TRBJ2-2; D uncertain. The CDR3 loop spans 16 amino acids. Trimming removed 5 bases at V and 9 bases at J, with 22 bases between. The V gene's germline CDR1 is MNHEY and CDR2 SVGEGT. CDR3 protein: CASSRQRINTHRELFF. The CDR3 DNA reads TGTGCCAGCAGTCGGCAAAGAATAAATACACACCGGGAGCTGTTTTTT.

This chain links TRBV30 with TRBJ1-2; TRBD1 agrees at 7 bases. Germline V CDR1 and CDR2: GTSNPN, SVGIG (reference sequence). The J segment lost 7 bases and the V segment lost 6 bases, leaving 8 bases of the junction unmatched. CDR3 length: 12 amino acids. DNA of the CDR3: TGTGCCTGTGAAAAGGGGGCTGCTGGCTACACCTTC. Its protein is CACEKGAAGYTF.

This sequence joins TRBV7-9 and TRBJ1-1; 8 bases match TRBD1. The V segment lost 3 bases and the J segment 1 base; nucleotides outside the gene matches: 7. The germline V gene has CDR1 SEHNR and CDR2 FQNEAQ (reference sequence). The CDR3 is 16 residues long. The CDR3 DNA reads as TGTGCCAGCAGCTTCCTACCGACAGGGGAGAACACTGAAGCTTTCTTT. Translating it yields CASSFLPTGENTEAFF. Based on the CDR3 plus reference TRBV7-9 and TRBJ1-1, the full variable domain is DTGVSQNPRHKITKRGQNVTFRCDPISEHNRLYWYRQTLGQGPEFLTYFQNEAQLEKSRLLSDRFSAERPKGSFSTLEIQRTEQGDSAMYLCASSFLPTGENTEAFFGQGTRLTVV.

The rearrangement links TRBV4-1 to TRBJ2-5; TRBD2 aligns across 7 bases. The CDR3 sequence is 14 residues long. Trimming took 0 bases from V and 6 from J; bases not matched to a gene: 4. Germline loops: CDR1 MGHRA, CDR2 YSYEKL. CDR3 sequence: CASSQDGGIKTQYF. In nucleotides, the CDR3 is TGCGCCAGCAGCCAAGACGGGGGGATCAAGACCCAGTACTTC.

The CDR3 DNA reads TGTGCCAGTAGTACGAACCGACAGGATCGGAACACTGAAGCTTTCTTT. Amino acid sequence: CASSTNRQDRNTEAFF. The gene calls are TRBV19 and TRBJ1-1; D perhaps matches TRBD1 (6 bases). This CDR3 is built from 16 residues. Trimming removed 4 bases at V and 1 base at J, with 16 bases between. Germline lookup yields CDR1 LNHDA and CDR2 SQIVND (reference sequence).

The chain joins TRBV6-5 to TRBJ1-1, with 10 positions matching TRBD1. Trimming took 9 bases from V and 1 from J; bases not matched to a gene: 5. Germline lookup yields CDR1 MNHEY and CDR2 SVGAGI. The CDR3 covers 14 residues. The DNA for the CDR3 is TGTGCCAGTAGGGGACAGGGGAGGAACACTGAAGCTTTCTTT. Protein product: CASRGQGRNTEAFF.

The chain couples TRBV9 to TRBJ1-6; D remains ambiguous. V dropped 3 bases and J dropped 3 bases, with 10 bases sitting between them. Looked up from germline, CDR1 is SGDLS and CDR2 is YYNGEE. The length of the CDR3 is 15 residues. The CDR3 DNA is TGTGCCAGCAGCGCCGACCGGGGCTATAATTCACCCCTCCACTTT. Translation: CASSADRGYNSPLHF. Supplemented by reference TRBV9 and TRBJ1-6, the full variable domain reads DSGVTQTPKHLITATGQRVTLRCSPRSGDLSVYWYQQSLDQGLQFLIQYYNGEERAKGNILERFSAQQFPDLHSELNLSSLELGDSALYFCASSADRGYNSPLHFGNGTRLTVT.

The chain recombines TRBV6-5 with TRBJ1-1; D gene uncertain. Germline assignment: CDR1 MNHEY and CDR2 SVGAGI. The ends were cut back, 7 bases at V and 7 bases at J, with 13 bases in the middle. The CDR3 spans 12 residues. Here the CDR3 reads CASTARTVEAFF. Written as DNA, the CDR3 is TGTGCCAGCACGGCCCGGACGGTTGAAGCTTTCTTT.

This clone turned up a few times. The gene calls are TRBV6-5 and TRBJ1-1; unclear D gene. Germline CDR1 reads MNHEY; CDR2 reads SVGAGI. The CDR3 has 15 amino acids. V gave up 1 base and J gave up 0 bases, with 9 bases separating them. The CDR3 sequence is CASSYYPDMNTEAFF. CDR3 coding DNA: TGTGCCAGCAGTTACTACCCCGATATGAACACTGAAGCTTTCTTT.

This clone has a single count. Other DNA sequences from this sample encode an identical CDR3 as well. In DNA form, the CDR3 reads TGCGCCAGCAGCTTGGAGGGGAGAACCAATTCACCCCTCCACTTT. Translating gives CASSLEGRTNSPLHF. The V call is TRBV5-1, the J call TRBJ1-6; D may be TRBD1 (5 bases). V was pared by 0 bases and J by 7 bases, with 11 bases between. Germline CDR1 SGHRS, CDR2 YFSETQ. The CDR3 runs to 15 residues.

CDR3 in DNA: TGCAGCGTTGGCAGGGTAACAGATACGCAGTATTTT. This gives the protein CSVGRVTDTQYF. The chain has TRBV29-1 and TRBJ2-3, with D tentatively TRBD1 (5 bases). Germline CDR1 and CDR2: SQVTM and ANQGSEA. CDR3 length equals 12 residues. Between the trimmed V and J ends, which lost 4 bases and 3 bases, there was a span of 8 bases.

This clone has only a few counts. This chain uses TRBV24-1 with TRBJ2-1; D possibly corresponds to TRBD1 (8 bases). CDR1 is KGHDR, CDR2 SFDVKD, per germline. This CDR3 is built from 15 residues. V was pared by 4 bases and J by 8 bases, with 17 bases between. CDR3 in DNA: TGTGCCACCAGTGAGCGCCGGACAGGGAGGGATGAGCAGTTCTTC. Its translation is CATSERRTGRDEQFF.

This chain uses TRBV18 with TRBJ2-7, with D maybe TRBD1 (6 bases). V lost 3 bases and J lost 2, with 11 bases in between. CDR1 KGHSH and CDR2 LQKENI come from the germline V gene. There are 14 residues in the CDR3. The CDR3 spells CASSPQGITYEQYF. For the CDR3, the DNA is TGTGCCAGCTCACCCCAGGGGATTACCTACGAGCAGTACTTC. The complete variable domain, with remaining parts taken from reference TRBV18 and TRBJ2-7, reads NAGVMQNPRHLVRRRGQEARLRCSPMKGHSHVYWYRQLPEEGLKFMVYLQKENIIDESGMPKERFSAEFPKEGPSILRIQQVVRGDSAAYFCASSPQGITYEQYFGPGTRLTVT.

V is TRBV7-8 and J is TRBJ2-7, with no clear D. This CDR3 comprises 15 residues. Trimming took off 2 bases at V and 0 bases at J, with 11 bases between the two ends. Germline CDR1 SGHVS, CDR2 FQNEAQ. The CDR3 loop reads CASSLPLGSSYEQYF. The CDR3 DNA is TGTGCCAGCAGCTTACCCCTTGGCAGCTCCTACGAGCAGTACTTC.

V usage is TRBV10-1 and J usage is TRBJ1-3; D perhaps matches TRBD1 (5 bases). The germline V gene has CDR1 WNHNN and CDR2 SYGVQD (reference sequence). The CDR3 is 16 amino acids. Trimming took 5 bases from V and 0 from J, leaving 14 bases between them. CDR3 coding DNA: TGCGCCAGCAGTTCCGGGACCCCGAGCTCTGGAAACACCATATATTTT. Its translation is CASSSGTPSSGNTIYF.

This clone was detected a few times. The rearrangement links TRBV4-2 to TRBJ2-3; D perhaps matches TRBD2 (5 bases). Per the germline V gene, CDR1 is LGHNA and CDR2 is YNFKEQ. The ends were cut back, 1 base at V and 4 bases at J, with 6 bases in the middle. The CDR3 has 13 amino acids. CDR3 region: CASSQGGSDTQYF. CDR3 nucleotide sequence: TGTGCCAGCAGCCAAGGAGGGTCAGATACGCAGTATTTT.

The chain is built from TRBV10-3 and TRBJ2-5, with D perhaps matching TRBD1 or TRBD2 (6 bases each). The V gene's germline CDR1 is ENHRY and CDR2 SYGVKD. The CDR3 is 16 amino acids. Trimming removed 3 bases at V and 4 bases at J, with 18 bases between. The CDR3 sequence: CAISDSRTDGGETQYF. In DNA form, the CDR3 reads TGTGCCATCAGTGATTCGCGGACAGACGGGGGAGAGACCCAGTACTTC.